The 2 T cell receptor beta chains below come from one sample, sequenced in a study of T cells in Graves' hyperthyroidism and ophthalmopathy. RNA transcripts gave rise to amplified TCR beta CDR3 regions. A first-round RT-PCR of the TCR CDR3 used the HTBI primer set. MiXCR was run by TCRdb on the multiplex PCR reads, yielding one entry per CDR3 protein. The sample carries roughly 500,000 distinct CDR3 sequences, around 13% recorded once. Sequencing was done on a sample of blood. The receptor source for this set is a young woman with Graves' hyperthyroidism that later progressed to Graves' ophthalmopathy.

This clonotype was recorded a few times. This chain uses TRBV29-1 with TRBJ1-5; the D is unclear. The CDR3 runs 15 residues. CDR1 and CDR2 from the germline V gene are SQVTM and ANQGSEA. V was pared by 4 bases and J by 0 bases, with 13 bases between. This chain's CDR3 is CSVAITDDSNQPQHF. The CDR3 nucleotides read TGCAGCGTTGCAATAACGGATGATAGCAATCAGCCCCAGCATTTT.

This clonotype has a count of ten or more. The rearrangement links TRBV27 to TRBJ1-5; 7 bases map to TRBD1. Germline V CDR1 and CDR2: MNHEY, SMNVEV (reference sequence). J lost 3 bases, V lost 6 bases, and 8 bases had no gene match. The CDR3 length is 15 residues. CDR3 in DNA: TGTGCCAGCAGATCTGGACAGGACCCCAATCAGCCCCAGCATTTT. It is translated as CASRSGQDPNQPQHF.